A single sample is the source of the 7 T cell receptor beta chains below, sequenced in a study of blood T cell repertoires in COVID-19 (dated by TCRdb to the early 2020s). Library creation used the immunoSEQ multiplex PCR assay. Sourced from immuneACCESS, this table was stored by TCRdb with only in-frame sequences that have V and J called. A share of the clones is absent; for the studies checked, an unresolved V gene accounts for under half, and the remainder has no known explanation. The sample profile shows 250,000 to 300,000 clones; roughly 90% of them were found once. The ten most abundant clones make up 10% to 15% of the sample. Input material: peripheral blood. Receptor source: a woman in her 70s with COVID-19, enrolled during active disease.

The genes are TRBV7-3 and TRBJ2-3, with TRBD2 matching over 8 bases. The CDR3 covers 15 residues. Germline CDR1 reads SGHTA; CDR2 reads FQGTGA. Trimming at V came to 2 bases and at J to 2 bases, leaving 3 bases not matched to a gene. The CDR3 region has the DNA TGTGCCAGCAGCTTATCGGGGGGGCCCACAGATACGCAGTATTTT. Its protein is CASSLSGGPTDTQYF.

The V gene is TRBV6-2 or TRBV6-3, the J gene TRBJ1-5; 12 bases align to TRBD1. The germline V gene has CDR1 MNHEY and CDR2 SVGEGT. V lost 4 bases to trimming and J lost 4 bases; unmatched junction nucleotides: 20. The CDR3 covers 21 residues. The DNA for the CDR3 is TGTGCCAGCAGTTCAGGGACAGGGGGCAATACCTACTTTTTTTGGAATCAGCCCCAGCATTTT. This translates into CASSSGTGGNTYFFWNQPQHF.

This chain links TRBV28 with TRBJ2-1, with a tentative D call TRBD1 (5 bases). Trimming stripped 5 bases from V and 0 bases from J, with 17 bases between. The length of the CDR3 is 17 residues. Germline assignment: CDR1 MDHEN and CDR2 SYDVKM. The CDR3 nucleotides read TGTGCCAGCAGTACATCGACAGCGACCCTCTCCTACAATGAGCAGTTCTTC. It encodes CASSTSTATLSYNEQFF.

The rearrangement links TRBV5-4 to TRBJ2-3; D is undetermined. Per the germline V gene, CDR1 is SGHNT and CDR2 is YYREEE (reference sequence). The CDR3 sequence is 13 residues long. Trimming left V 4 bases short and J 3 bases short, with 9 bases between. The CDR3 loop reads CASSPEKTDTQYF. CDR3 DNA sequence: TGTGCCAGCAGCCCGGAGAAAACAGATACGCAGTATTTT.

Comment on this clone: The junction departs from germline at one end; a sequencing error may be responsible. This chain joins TRBV28 and TRBJ1-2; the D gene is possibly TRBD1 (6 bases). Germline CDR1 and CDR2: MDHEN and SYDVKM. The CDR3 contains 15 residues. The CDR3 here is CASSSIAGGTPASAF. In nucleotides, the CDR3 is TGTGCCAGCTCTTCCATCGCGGGGGGCACCCCTGCGTCAGCCTTC.

The V call is TRBV5-4, the J call TRBJ2-5; 10 bases match TRBD1. V gave up 3 bases and J gave up 4 bases; unmatched junction bases: 0. The CDR3 is 13 amino acids. CDR1 and CDR2 (germline): SGHNT, YYREEE (reference sequence). The chain's CDR3 is CASSWDRGETQYF. The CDR3 bases are TGTGCCAGCAGCTGGGACAGGGGAGAGACCCAGTACTTC.

This chain uses TRBV2 with TRBJ1-5; D ambiguous. CDR1 is SNHLY, CDR2 FYNNEI, per germline. The V end lost 7 bases, the J end lost 3 bases, and 7 bases lay between the germline ends. This CDR3 has 12 residues. The CDR3 sequence: CASKQPNQPQHF. In DNA form, the CDR3 reads TGTGCCAGCAAACAGCCCAATCAGCCCCAGCATTTT.